The TCR beta chain described here comes from a study of vaccination and CD4 T cells after COVID-19 (dated by TCRdb to the early 2020s). About the investigation overall: Convalescent patients had a positive SARS-CoV-2 result on nasal swab PCR, and of these patients, some 10 had mild disease and one had severe disease. The convalescent cohort comprised six males and four females, including two Hispanic individuals, seven Caucasians, two Asians and one multiracial person. Each participant got two doses of either the Pfizer-BioNTech BNT162b2 vaccine (n=8) or the Moderna mRNA-1273 vaccine (n=2). Post-COVID blood samples from convalescent patients were collected a median of approximately 93 days after diagnosis, with a range of 35 to 161 days. Post-vaccine blood samples were taken a median of 72 days after the second vaccine dose, with a range of roughly 13 to 250 days. For stimulating the cultures, overlapping spike peptide pools were used, derived from SARS-CoV-2 as well as from the common cold coronaviruses HCoV-NL63, HCoV-OC43 and HCoV-229E. As controls, cultures received a CEFX viral epitope pool (the positive control), an HIV-1 Nef peptide pool (the negative control), or no peptide at all. The spike-specific CD4+ TCR repertoire was compared before and after mRNA vaccination in around ten COVID-19 convalescent patients and 4 infection-naive healthy vaccine recipients. On the study overall, not on this receptor specifically: An increase in the median number of SARS-CoV-2-reactive clonotypes from some 20 after infection to about 39 after vaccination was observed, but the change was not found to be significant. In convalescent patients, a median around 86% of post-vaccine SARS-CoV-2-reactive clones were detected only after vaccination, suggesting vaccine-specific priming. Relatively few convalescent patients were included in the study, and early timepoints after natural infection were not analyzed. Of the vaccine-specific clones found in convalescent patients, nearly all (304 of 307) were mono-reactive for SARS-CoV-2 spike instead of being cross-reactive with common cold coronaviruses.

Concerning this clonotype itself: No cognate antigen has been identified for it. A read error may produce the germline difference seen at one junction end.

To prepare the library, PCR was applied. TCR sequencing of DNA from cultured CD4+ T cells used the Oncomine TCR Beta short-read assay at the Johns Hopkins FTIC core. The QIAamp micro DNA kit was used to extract genomic DNA from the cultured CD4+ T cells. Oncomine TCR Beta libraries from cultured CD4+ T cells were pooled with unique dual indexes and sequenced on an Illumina iSeq 100. The authors' analysis ran thus. Non-productive sequences were removed, and CDR3s that did not start with C, did not end with F or W, or were shorter than 7 amino acids were discarded. Antigen-specific clonotypes were identified with the MANAFEST web application by comparing peptide-stimulated wells with reference and other culture wells. Positive clones required FDR below 0.05, an odds ratio above 5, and productive frequency above 0.1% in at least two of three replicate wells. Clonotypes that were significantly expanded in both SARS-CoV-2 spike wells and at least one common cold coronavirus spike condition were defined as cross-reactive. Similarity between CDR3 sequences was evaluated in R version 3.6.1 using Levenshtein distances (stringdist) and unrooted phylogenetic trees (ape). TCRdb reprocessing: public reads trimmed at Q25 with fastp, clones called with MiXCR, in-frame beta chains kept. Rows are combined by CDR3 protein, so each entry shows the most common genes and DNA. The V and J calls here are based on TCRdb, not the publication. For this sample the table gives approximately 20,000 distinct CDR3 sequences, of which about 43% were detected only once. Together, the top ten hold about 3% of the sample.

The CDR3 holds 14 amino acids from the cysteine to the phenylalanine. Kept here is only the CDR3 DNA, which spans 42 bases and is read in frame from base 1. The germline V gene (reference sequence) specifies LNHNV as CDR1 and YYDKDF as CDR2. Taken with the paper, the label for treatment or condition translates to: roughly ten-day PBMC culture with coronavirus spike peptide pools or control peptides (ViraFEST assay). The study used the ViraFEST assay, which expanded antigen-specific T cells with peptide pools and then identified expanded clonotypes by TCR sequencing. The convalescent patients' positive SARS-CoV-2 PCR tests were from March to December 2020, which was before the Alpha, Beta and Delta variants emerged in the United States. Each well held about 2 million PBMCs cultured in IMDM containing roughly 5% human AB serum and approximately 9.8 IU/ml IL-2, with 10 ug/ml peptide pools added. On days 3 and 7, half of the culture medium was replaced with fresh IL-2-containing medium. Once the cells had been in culture for 10 days, the EasySep CD4+ T cell isolation kit was used to isolate CD4+ T cells by negative selection. Ficoll-Paque Plus gradient centrifugation was used to isolate PBMCs from whole blood, and the isolated PBMCs were then either used fresh or cryopreserved at -140C. In general, triplicate wells were set up for every culture condition.

In this chain, TRBV15 is recombined with TRBJ1-6; a weak D assignment points to TRBD1 (5 bases agree). The sample consisted of CD4+ T cells from blood, cultured in vitro, taken after SARS-CoV-2 vaccination. The source of this sequence is a human donor who had recovered from COVID-19. CDR3 region: CATSRAGRNSPLRF. The bases are TGTGCCACCAGCAGAGCAGGGCGGAATTCACCCCTCCGCTTT.